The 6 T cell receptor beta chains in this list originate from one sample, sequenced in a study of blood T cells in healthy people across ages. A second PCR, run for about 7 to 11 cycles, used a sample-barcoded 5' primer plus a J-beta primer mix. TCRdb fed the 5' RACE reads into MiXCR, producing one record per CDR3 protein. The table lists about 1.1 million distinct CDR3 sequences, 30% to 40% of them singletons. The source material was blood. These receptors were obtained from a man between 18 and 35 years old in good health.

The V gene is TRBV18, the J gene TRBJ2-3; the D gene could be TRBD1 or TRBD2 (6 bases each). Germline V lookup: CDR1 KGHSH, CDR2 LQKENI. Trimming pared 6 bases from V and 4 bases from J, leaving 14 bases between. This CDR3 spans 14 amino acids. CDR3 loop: CASSPYRDSDTQYF. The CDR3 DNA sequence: TGTGCCAGCTCGCCGTACAGGGACTCAGATACGCAGTATTTT.

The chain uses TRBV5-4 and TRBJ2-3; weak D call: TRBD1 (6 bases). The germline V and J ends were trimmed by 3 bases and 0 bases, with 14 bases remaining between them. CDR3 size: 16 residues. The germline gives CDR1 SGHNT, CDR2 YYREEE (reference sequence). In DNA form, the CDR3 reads TGTGCCAGCAGCTCCCTCGGACAGACTAGCACAGATACGCAGTATTTT. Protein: CASSSLGQTSTDTQYF.

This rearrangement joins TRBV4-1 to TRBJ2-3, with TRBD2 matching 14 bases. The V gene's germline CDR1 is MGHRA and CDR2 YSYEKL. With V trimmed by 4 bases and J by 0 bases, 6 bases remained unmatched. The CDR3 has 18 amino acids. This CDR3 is CASSLRLAGGVSTDTQYF. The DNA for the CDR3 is TGCGCCAGCAGCCTACGACTAGCGGGGGGGGTTAGCACAGATACGCAGTATTTT.

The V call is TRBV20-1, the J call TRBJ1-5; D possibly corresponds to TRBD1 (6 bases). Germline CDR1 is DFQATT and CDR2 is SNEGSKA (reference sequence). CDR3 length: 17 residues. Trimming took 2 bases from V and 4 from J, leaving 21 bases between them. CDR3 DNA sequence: TGCAGTGCTAGAAGAGATGGGAGGACAGAAGTTAATCAGCCCCAGCATTTT. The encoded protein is CSARRDGRTEVNQPQHF.

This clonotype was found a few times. The CDR3 is CASSPGQERMRSEAFF. The CDR3 nucleotides read TGTGCCAGCAGCCCAGGACAGGAAAGAATGCGGAGTGAAGCTTTCTTT. The chain recombines TRBV4-2 with TRBJ1-1; TRBD1 matches 7 bases. The CDR3 is made up of 16 amino acids. Trimming took 4 bases from V and 7 from J; bases not matched to a gene: 15. From germline, CDR1 is LGHNA and CDR2 YNFKEQ.

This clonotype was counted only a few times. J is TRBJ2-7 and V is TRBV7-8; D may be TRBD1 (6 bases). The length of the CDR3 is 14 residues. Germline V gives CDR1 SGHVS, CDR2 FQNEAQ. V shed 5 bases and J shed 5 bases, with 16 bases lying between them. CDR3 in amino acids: CASSPQTGGHEQYF. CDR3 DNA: TGTGCCAGCAGCCCGCAGACAGGAGGACACGAGCAGTACTTC.